This T cell receptor beta chain was obtained from a study of blood T cell repertoires in COVID-19 (TCRdb year 2020). Background on the whole study: Samples covering the acute and convalescent phases of COVID-19 were provided by collaborators in the United States, Italy and Spain. The prospective study material was composed of cDNA or gDNA derived from T cells, B-cell-depleted T cells, or PBMCs. Deeply sampled blood TCRbeta repertoires from subjects exposed to, actively infected with, or recovered from COVID-19 were included in the dataset. A freely available public database, intended as a resource for researchers studying the immune response to SARS-CoV-2, is where the repertoires were released. The samples were drawn from two sources: the first 160 participants of the ongoing ImmuneRACE study, and some 1,300 subjects contributed by 6 global collaborators. Sample metadata almost always included a de-identified subject ID, COVID-19 status, age in years and sex. Where available, HLA class I and class II types were obtained from metadata supplied by the sample provider rather than from assay-based typing.

On this clone itself: Its antigen target is currently unknown. No qualities accompany the bases; no much larger clone lies one base away.

In Seattle, one collaborating source enrolled patients while the infection was active and tracked those patients longitudinally over the course of disease. Whole blood was collected in K2EDTA tubes by collaborating institutions according to the institutions' own protocols. Collaborator samples were shipped for TCRbeta analysis as frozen whole blood, isolated PBMCs, or DNA extracted from either sample type. Results the study describes overall, beyond this receptor: The amount of clinical and demographic metadata varied by source and participant and was provided uncurated.

CDR1 and CDR2, per the germline V gene, are SGHAT and FQNNGV. V is cut back by 0 bases and J by 8 bases, with 4 bases in the junction unmatched. Counted from cysteine to phenylalanine, this CDR3 has 14 amino acids. Only the CDR3 part of the read is kept: 42 bases, read in frame from the first base. TCRbeta CDR3 regions were amplified from genomic DNA by means of the immunoSEQ Assay, a bias-controlled multiplex PCR. Per the original workflow: The number of nucleated cells in each sample was estimated from the amplification of reference gene primers within the assay. Sequence reads were collapsed and filtered to measure the absolute abundance of every unique TCRbeta CDR3 rearrangement. For each sample, productive Simpson clonality was calculated as the square root of Simpson's diversity index across productive rearrangements. Here the immuneACCESS table is served through TCRdb, limited to in-frame sequences with V and J called. Missing clones are a known gap in these copies; in checked studies unresolved V genes cover under half, and the rest lacks a known reason. V and J calls and clone size come straight from that table; D and trimming were deduced from the DNA. Here the sample has approximately 200,000 clones; approximately 94% occur a single time. 0.6% to 0.8% of the sample goes to the ten largest clones.

The sequence is built from TRBV11-2 and TRBJ1-2; TRBD1 agrees with 9 junctional bases. The sample consisted of peripheral blood. The sequence was obtained from a man aged 30 to 45 with COVID-19, enrolled during active disease. The CDR3 protein sequence reads: CASSLDRTGEGYTF. The bases read TGTGCCAGCAGCTTAGACCGGACAGGGGAGGGCTACACCTTC.